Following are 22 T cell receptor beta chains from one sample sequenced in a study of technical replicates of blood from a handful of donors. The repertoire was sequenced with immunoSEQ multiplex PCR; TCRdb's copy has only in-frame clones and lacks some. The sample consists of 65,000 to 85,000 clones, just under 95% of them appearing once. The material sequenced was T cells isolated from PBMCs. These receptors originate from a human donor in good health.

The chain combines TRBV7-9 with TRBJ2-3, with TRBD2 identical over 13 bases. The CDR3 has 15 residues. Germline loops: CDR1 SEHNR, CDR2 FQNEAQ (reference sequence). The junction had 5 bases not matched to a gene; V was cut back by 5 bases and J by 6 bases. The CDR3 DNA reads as TGTGCCAGCAGCGGGACTAGCGGGACAGTGGATACGCAGTATTTT. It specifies CASSGTSGTVDTQYF.

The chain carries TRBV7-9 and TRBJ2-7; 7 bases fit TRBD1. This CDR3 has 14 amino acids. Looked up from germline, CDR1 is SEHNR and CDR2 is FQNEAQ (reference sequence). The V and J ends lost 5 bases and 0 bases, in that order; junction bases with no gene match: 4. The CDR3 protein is CASSPRDSSYEQYF. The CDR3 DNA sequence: TGTGCCAGCAGCCCCCGGGACAGCTCCTACGAGCAGTACTTC.

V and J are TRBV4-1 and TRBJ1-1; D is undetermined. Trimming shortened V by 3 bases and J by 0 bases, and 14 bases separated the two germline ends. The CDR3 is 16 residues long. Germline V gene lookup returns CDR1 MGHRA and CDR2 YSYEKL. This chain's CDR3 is CASSHPIAGLNTEAFF. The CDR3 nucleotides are TGCGCCAGCAGCCACCCTATCGCCGGTCTGAACACTGAAGCTTTCTTT.

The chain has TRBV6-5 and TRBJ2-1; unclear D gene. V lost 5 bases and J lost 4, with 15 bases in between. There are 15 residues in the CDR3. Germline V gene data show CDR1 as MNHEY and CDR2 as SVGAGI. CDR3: CASSKLADLYNEQFF. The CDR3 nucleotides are TGTGCCAGCAGTAAACTGGCGGATCTGTACAATGAGCAGTTCTTC.

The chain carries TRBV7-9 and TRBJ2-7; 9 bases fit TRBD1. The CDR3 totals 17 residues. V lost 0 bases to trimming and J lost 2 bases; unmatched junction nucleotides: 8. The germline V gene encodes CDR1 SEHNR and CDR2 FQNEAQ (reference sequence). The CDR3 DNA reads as TGTGCCAGCAGCTTAGCCTTAACCGGGACAGGGACCTACGAGCAGTACTTC. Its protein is CASSLALTGTGTYEQYF.

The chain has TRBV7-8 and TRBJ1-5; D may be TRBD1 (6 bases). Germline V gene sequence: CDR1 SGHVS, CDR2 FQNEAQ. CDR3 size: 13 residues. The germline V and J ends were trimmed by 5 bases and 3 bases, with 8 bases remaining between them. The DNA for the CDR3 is TGTGCCAGCAGCAAGGGACACAATCAGCCCCAGCATTTT. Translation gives CASSKGHNQPQHF.

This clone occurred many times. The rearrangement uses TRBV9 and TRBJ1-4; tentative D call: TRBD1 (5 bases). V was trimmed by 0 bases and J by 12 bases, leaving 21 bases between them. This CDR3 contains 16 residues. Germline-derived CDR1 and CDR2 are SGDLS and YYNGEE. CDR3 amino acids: CASSVESSYRGEELFF. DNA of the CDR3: TGTGCCAGCAGCGTAGAGTCTAGTTATCGGGGGGAGGAACTGTTTTTT.

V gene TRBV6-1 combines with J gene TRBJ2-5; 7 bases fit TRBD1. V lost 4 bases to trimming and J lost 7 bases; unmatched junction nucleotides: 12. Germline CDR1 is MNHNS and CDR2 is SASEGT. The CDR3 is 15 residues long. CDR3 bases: TGTGCCAGCAGTGGTAGGGGGCGTTCTTTTGGGACCCAGTACTTC. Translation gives CASSGRGRSFGTQYF.

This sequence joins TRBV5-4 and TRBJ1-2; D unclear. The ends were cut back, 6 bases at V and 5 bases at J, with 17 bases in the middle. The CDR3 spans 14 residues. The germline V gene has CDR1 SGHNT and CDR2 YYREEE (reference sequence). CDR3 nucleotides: TGTGCCAGCATACCCGACCAGGCTTTTTATGGCTACACCTTC. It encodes CASIPDQAFYGYTF. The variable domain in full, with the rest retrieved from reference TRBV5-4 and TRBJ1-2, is ETGVTQSPTHLIKTRGQQVTLRCSSQSGHNTVSWYQQALGQGPQFIFQYYREEENGRGNFPPRFSGLQFPNYSSELNVNALELDDSALYLCASIPDQAFYGYTFGSGTRLTVV.

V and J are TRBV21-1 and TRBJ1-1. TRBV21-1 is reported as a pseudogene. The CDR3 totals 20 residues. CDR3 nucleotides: TGTGCCAGCAGCAAACGCAGTGATAATTCGGGGGGCGGGGTAATCACTGAAGCTTTCTTT. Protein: CASSKRSDNSGGGVITEAFF.

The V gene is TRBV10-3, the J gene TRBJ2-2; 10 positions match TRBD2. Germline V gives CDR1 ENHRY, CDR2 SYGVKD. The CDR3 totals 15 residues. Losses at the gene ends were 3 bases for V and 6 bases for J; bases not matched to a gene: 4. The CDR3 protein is CAISDPSGSSGELFF. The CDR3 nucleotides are TGTGCCATCAGTGATCCTAGCGGGAGCTCCGGGGAGCTGTTTTTT.

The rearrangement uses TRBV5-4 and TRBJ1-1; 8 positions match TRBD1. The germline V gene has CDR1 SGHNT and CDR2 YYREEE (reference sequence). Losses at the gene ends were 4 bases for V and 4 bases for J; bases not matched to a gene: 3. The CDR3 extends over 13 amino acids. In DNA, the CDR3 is TGTGCCAGCAGCAGAGACAGGGGCACTGAAGCTTTCTTT. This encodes CASSRDRGTEAFF. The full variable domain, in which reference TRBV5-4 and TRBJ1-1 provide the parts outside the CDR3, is ETGVTQSPTHLIKTRGQQVTLRCSSQSGHNTVSWYQQALGQGPQFIFQYYREEENGRGNFPPRFSGLQFPNYSSELNVNALELDDSALYLCASSRDRGTEAFFGQGTRLTVV.

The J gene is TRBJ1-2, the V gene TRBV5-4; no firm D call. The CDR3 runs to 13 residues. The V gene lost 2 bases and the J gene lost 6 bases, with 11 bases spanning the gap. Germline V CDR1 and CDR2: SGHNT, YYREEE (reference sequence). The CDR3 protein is CASSFGSVDGYTF. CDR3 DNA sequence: TGTGCCAGCAGCTTCGGGTCCGTGGATGGCTACACCTTC.

The CDR3 region has the DNA TGCGCCAGCAGCCAAGGGAGAGGCTCCTACAATGAGCAGTTCTTC. It is translated as CASSQGRGSYNEQFF. This chain uses TRBV4-3 with TRBJ2-1; the D is unclear. In germline, CDR1 is LGHNA, CDR2 YSLEER. V dropped 1 base and J dropped 0 bases, with 7 bases sitting between them. The CDR3 is 15 amino acids.

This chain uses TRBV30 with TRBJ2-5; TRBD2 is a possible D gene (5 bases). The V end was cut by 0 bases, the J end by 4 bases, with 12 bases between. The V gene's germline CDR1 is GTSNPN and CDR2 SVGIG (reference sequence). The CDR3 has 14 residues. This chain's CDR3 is CAWSVGVLGETQYF. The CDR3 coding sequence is TGTGCCTGGAGTGTCGGGGTCCTGGGAGAGACCCAGTACTTC.

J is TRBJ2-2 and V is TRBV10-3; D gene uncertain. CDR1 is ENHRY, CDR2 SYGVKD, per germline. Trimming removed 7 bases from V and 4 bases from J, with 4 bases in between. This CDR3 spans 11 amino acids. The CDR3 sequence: CAITVTGELFF. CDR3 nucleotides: TGTGCCATCACAGTCACCGGGGAGCTGTTTTTT.

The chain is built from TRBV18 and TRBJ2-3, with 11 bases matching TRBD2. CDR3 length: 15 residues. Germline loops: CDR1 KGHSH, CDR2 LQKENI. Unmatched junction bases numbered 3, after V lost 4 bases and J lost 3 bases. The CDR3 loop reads CASSLLAGGTDTQYF. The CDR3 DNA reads TGTGCCAGCTCACTTCTAGCGGGAGGTACAGATACGCAGTATTTT.

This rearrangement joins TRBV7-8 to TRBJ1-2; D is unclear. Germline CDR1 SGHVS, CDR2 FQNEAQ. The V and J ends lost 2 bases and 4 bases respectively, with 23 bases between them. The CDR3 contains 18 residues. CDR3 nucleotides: TGTGCCAGCAGCTTAATTGGAGGTGGGAGGGCGGAGGGCTATGGCTACACCTTC. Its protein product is CASSLIGGGRAEGYGYTF.

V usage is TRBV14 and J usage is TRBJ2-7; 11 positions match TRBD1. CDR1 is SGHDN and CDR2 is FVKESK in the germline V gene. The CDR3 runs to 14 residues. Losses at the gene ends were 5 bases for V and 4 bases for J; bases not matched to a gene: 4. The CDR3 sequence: CASSAGTGGYEQYF. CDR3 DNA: TGTGCCAGCAGCGCAGGGACAGGGGGGTACGAGCAGTACTTC. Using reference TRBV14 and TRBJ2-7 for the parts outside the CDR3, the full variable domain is EAGVTQFPSHSVIEKGQTVTLRCDPISGHDNLYWYRRVMGKEIKFLLHFVKESKQDESGMPNNRFLAERTGGTYSTLKVQPAELEDSGVYFCASSAGTGGYEQYFGPGTRLTVT.

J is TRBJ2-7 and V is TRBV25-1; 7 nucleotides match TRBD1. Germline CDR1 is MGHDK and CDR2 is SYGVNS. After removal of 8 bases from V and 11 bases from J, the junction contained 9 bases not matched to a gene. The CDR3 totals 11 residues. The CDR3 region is CASQAGTVEYF. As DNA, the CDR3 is TGTGCCAGCCAAGCCGGGACAGTAGAGTACTTC.

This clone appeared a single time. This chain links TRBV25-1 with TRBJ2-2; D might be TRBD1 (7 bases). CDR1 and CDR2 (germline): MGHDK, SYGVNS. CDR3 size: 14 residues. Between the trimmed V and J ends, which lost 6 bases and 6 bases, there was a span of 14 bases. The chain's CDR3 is CASSRDREAGELFF. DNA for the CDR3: TGTGCCAGCAGCCGTGACAGGGAGGCCGGGGAGCTGTTTTTT.

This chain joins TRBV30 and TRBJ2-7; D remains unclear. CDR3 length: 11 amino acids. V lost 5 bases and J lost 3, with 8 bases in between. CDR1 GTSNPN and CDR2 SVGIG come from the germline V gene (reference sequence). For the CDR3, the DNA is TGTGCCTGGGGAGTAGACTACGAGCAGTACTTC. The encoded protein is CAWGVDYEQYF.